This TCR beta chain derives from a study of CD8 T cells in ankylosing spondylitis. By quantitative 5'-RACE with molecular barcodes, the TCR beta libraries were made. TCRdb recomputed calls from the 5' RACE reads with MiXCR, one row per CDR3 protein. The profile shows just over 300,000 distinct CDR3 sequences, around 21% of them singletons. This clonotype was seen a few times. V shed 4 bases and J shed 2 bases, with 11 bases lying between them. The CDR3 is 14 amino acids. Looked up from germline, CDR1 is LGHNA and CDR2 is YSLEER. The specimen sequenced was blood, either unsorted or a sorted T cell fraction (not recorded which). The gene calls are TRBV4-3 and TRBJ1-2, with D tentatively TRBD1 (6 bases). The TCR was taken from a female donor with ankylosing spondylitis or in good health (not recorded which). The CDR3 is CASSRGDTNYGYTF. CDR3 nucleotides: TGCGCCAGCAGCCGGGGGGACACCAACTATGGCTACACCTTC.